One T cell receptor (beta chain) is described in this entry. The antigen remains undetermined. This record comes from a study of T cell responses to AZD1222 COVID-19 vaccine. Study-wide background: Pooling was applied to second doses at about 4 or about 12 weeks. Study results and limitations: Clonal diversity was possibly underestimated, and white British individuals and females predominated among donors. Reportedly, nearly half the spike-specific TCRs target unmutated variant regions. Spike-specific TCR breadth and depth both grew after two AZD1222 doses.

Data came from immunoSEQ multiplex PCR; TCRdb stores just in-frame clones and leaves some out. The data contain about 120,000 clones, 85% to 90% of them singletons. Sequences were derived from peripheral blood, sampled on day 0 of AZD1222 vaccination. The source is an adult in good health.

The CDR3: CASSLGGGGVDFF. Written as DNA, the CDR3 is TGTGCCAGCAGCTTAGGGGGAGGGGGAGTAGACTTCTTC. The chain uses TRBV7-3 and TRBJ2-1; D is perhaps TRBD2 (7 bases). V gave up 2 bases and J gave up 16 bases, with 18 bases separating them. The CDR3 consists of 13 residues. The germline V gene encodes CDR1 SGHTA and CDR2 FQGTGA.